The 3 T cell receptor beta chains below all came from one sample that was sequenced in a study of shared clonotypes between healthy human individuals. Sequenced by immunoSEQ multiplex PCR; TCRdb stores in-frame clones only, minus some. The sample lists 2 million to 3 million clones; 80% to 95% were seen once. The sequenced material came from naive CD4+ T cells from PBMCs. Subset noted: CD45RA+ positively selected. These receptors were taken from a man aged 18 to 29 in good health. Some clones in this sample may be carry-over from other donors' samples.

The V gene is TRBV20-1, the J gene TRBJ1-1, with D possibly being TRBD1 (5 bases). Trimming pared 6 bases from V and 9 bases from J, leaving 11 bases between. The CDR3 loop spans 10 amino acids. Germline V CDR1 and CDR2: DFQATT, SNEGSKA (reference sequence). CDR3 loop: CSAGGEKAFF. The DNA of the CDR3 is TGCAGTGCGGGGGGGGAGAAAGCTTTCTTT.

DNA of the CDR3: TGTGCCAGCAGCCCCCAAAAAATTCGACCGATAGAGACCCAGTACTTC. Translating it yields CASSPQKIRPIETQYF. V is TRBV5-5 and J is TRBJ2-5; no clear D gene. Germline V gene data show CDR1 as SGHKS and CDR2 as YYEKEE (reference sequence). The CDR3 extends over 16 amino acids. The V end lost 4 bases, the J end lost 4 bases, and 20 bases lay between the germline ends.

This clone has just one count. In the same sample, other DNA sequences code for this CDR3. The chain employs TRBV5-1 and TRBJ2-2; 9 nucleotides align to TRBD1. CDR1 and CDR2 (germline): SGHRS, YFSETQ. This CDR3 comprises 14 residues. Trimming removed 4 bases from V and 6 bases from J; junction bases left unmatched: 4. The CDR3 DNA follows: TGCGCCAGCAGCGCACAGGGGGCTCCCGGGGAGCTGTTTTTT. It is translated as CASSAQGAPGELFF.